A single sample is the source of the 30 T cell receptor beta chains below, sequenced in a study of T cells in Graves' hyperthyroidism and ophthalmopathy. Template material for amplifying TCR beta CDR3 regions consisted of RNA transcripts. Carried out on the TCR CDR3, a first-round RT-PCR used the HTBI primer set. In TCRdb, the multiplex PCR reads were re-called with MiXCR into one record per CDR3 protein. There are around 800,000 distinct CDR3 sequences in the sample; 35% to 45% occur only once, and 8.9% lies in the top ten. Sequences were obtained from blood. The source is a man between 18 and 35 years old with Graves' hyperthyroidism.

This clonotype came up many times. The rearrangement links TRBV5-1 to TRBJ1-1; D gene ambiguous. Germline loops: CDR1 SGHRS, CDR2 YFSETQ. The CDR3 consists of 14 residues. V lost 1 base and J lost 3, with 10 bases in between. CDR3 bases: TGCGCCAGCAGCTTGTTCCGAGGAGACACTGAAGCTTTCTTT. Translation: CASSLFRGDTEAFF.

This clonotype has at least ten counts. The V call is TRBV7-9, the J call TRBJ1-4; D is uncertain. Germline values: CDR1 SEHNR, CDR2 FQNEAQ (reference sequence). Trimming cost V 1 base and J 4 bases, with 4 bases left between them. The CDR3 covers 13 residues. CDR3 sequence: CASSLGFNEKLFF. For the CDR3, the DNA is TGTGCCAGCAGCTTAGGCTTTAATGAAAAACTGTTTTTT.

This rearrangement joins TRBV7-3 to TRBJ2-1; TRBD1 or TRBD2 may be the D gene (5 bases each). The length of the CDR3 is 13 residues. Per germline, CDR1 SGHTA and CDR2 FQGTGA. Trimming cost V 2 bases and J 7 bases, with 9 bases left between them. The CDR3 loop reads CASSLGGFNEQFF. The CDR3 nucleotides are TGTGCCAGCAGCTTAGGGGGATTTAATGAGCAGTTCTTC.

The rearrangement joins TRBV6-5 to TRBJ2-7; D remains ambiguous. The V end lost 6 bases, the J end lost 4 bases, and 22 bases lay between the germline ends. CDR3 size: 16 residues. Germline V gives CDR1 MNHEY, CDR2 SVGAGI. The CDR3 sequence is CASSSTSINLLYEQYF. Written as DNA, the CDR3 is TGTGCCAGCAGCTCAACCTCTATCAACCTCCTTTACGAGCAGTACTTC.

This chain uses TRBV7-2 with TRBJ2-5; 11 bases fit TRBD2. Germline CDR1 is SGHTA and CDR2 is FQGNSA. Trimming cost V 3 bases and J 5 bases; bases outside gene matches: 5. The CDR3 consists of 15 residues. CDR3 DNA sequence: TGTGCCAGCAGCTTGCTAGCGGGAGGAGCGGAGACCCAGTACTTC. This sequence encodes CASSLLAGGAETQYF.

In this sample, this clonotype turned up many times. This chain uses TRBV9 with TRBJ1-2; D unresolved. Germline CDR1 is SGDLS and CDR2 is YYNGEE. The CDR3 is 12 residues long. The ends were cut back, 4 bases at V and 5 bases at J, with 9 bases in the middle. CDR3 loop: CASSTREYGYTF. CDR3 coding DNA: TGTGCCAGCAGCACCCGCGAGTATGGCTACACCTTC.

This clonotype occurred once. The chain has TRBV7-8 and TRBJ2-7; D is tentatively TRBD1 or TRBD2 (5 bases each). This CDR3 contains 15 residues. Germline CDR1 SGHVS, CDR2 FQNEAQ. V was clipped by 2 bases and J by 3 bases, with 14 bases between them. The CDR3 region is CASSLSSGTGYEQYF. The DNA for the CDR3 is TGTGCCAGCAGCTTATCGTCAGGGACCGGCTACGAGCAGTACTTC.

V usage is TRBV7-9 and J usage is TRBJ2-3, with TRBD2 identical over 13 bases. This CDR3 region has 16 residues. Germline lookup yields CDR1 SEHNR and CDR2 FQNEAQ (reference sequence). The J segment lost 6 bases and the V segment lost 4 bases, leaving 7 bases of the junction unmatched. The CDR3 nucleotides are TGTGCCAGCAGCTCGCTGGGGACTAGCGGGGATGATACGCAGTATTTT. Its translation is CASSSLGTSGDDTQYF.

The DNA for the CDR3 is TGTGCCAGCAGCTTAGATTCGGGGGAAGCAGAGACCCAGTACTTC. Encoded protein: CASSLDSGEAETQYF. This chain joins TRBV7-8 and TRBJ2-5; possibly TRBD2 for D (6 bases). The germline V gene encodes CDR1 SGHVS and CDR2 FQNEAQ. Trimming pared 1 base from V and 4 bases from J, leaving 13 bases between. The CDR3 is 15 residues long.

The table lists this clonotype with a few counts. Here the CDR3 DNA reads TGTGCCAGCTCACCGCAAGACAGGGATGGCCGCCCCCAGCATTTT. Residues: CASSPQDRDGRPQHF. The chain combines TRBV12-3 or TRBV12-4 with TRBJ1-5; 7 bases are a match to TRBD1. The CDR3 has 15 residues. Unmatched junction bases numbered 17, after V lost 8 bases and J lost 10 bases.

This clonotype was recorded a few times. CDR3: CASSLGLLYGYTF. CDR3 bases: TGTGCCAGCAGTTTGGGTCTGCTCTATGGCTACACCTTC. V is TRBV12-3 or TRBV12-4 and J is TRBJ1-2; unclear D gene. V was cut by 3 bases and J by 4 bases, with 9 bases left in between. This CDR3 has 13 residues.

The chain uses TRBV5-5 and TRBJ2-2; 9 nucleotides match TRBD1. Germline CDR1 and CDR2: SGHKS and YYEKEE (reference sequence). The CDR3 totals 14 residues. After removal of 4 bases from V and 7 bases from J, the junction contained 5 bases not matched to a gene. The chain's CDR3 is CASSPQGAGGELFF. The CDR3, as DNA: TGTGCCAGCAGCCCACAGGGGGCGGGCGGGGAGCTGTTTTTT.

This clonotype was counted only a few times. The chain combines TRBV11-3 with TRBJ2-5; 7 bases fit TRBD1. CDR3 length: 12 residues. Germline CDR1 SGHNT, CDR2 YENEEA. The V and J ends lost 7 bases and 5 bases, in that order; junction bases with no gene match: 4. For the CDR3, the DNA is TGTGCCAGCAAGAGGGGGCTGGAGACCCAGTACTTC. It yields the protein CASKRGLETQYF.

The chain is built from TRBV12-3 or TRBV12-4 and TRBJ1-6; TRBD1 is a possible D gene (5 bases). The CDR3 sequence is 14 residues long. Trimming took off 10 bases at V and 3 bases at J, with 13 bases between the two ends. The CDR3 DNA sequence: TGTGCCACCTCAAGGGGCCTCTATAATTCACCCCTCCACTTT. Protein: CATSRGLYNSPLHF.

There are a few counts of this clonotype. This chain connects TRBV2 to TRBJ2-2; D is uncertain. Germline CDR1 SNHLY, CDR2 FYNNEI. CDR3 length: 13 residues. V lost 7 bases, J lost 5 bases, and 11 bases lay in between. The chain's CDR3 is CASKIVGTGELFF. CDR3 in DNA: TGTGCCAGCAAGATAGTGGGTACCGGGGAGCTGTTTTTT.

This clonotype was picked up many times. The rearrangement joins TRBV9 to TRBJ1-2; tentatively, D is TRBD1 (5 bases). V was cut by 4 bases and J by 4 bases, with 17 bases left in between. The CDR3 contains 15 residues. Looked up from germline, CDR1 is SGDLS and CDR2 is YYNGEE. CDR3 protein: CASSPRDGRLYGYTF. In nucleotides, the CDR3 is TGTGCCAGCAGCCCCCGGGACGGACGCCTCTATGGCTACACCTTC.

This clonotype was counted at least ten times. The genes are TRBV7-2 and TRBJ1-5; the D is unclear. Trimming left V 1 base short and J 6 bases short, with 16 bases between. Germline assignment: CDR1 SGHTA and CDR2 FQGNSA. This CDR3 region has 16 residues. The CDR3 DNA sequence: TGTGCCAGCAGCTTAGGTGGGTCGAGAGGGTTTCAGCCCCAGCATTTT. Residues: CASSLGGSRGFQPQHF.

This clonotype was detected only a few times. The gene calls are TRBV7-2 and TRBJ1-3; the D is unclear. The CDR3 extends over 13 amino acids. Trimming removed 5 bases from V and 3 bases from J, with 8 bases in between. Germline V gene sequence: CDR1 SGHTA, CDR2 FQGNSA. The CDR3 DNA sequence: TGTGCCAGCAGCCCGATAATTGGAAACACCATATATTTT. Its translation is CASSPIIGNTIYF.

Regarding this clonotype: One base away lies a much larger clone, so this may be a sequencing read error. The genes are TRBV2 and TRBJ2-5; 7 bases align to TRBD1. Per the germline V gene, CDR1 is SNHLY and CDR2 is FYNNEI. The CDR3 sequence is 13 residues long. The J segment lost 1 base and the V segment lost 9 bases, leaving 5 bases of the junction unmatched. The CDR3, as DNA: TGTGCCAGTACGACAGGGTTCCAAGAGACCCAGTACTTC. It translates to CASTTGFQETQYF.

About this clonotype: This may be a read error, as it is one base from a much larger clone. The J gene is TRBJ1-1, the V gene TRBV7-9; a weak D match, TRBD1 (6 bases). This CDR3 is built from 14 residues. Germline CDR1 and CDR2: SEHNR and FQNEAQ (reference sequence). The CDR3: CVSSPRGANTEAFF. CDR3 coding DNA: TGTGTCAGCAGCCCTCGGGGGGCAAACACTGAAGCTTTCTTT.

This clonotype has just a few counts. CDR3 loop: CASSQALAGGLQETQYF. Here the CDR3 DNA reads TGCGCCAGCAGCCAAGCCCTAGCGGGGGGCCTGCAAGAGACCCAGTACTTC. The chain joins TRBV5-1 to TRBJ2-5; 11 bases align to TRBD2. V lost 4 bases to trimming and J lost 2 bases; unmatched junction nucleotides: 10. CDR1 is SGHRS, CDR2 YFSETQ, per germline. The CDR3 consists of 17 residues.

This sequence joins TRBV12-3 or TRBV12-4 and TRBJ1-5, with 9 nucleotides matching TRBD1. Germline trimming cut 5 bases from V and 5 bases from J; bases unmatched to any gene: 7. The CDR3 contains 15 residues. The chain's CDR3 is CASSRTGAGDQPQHF. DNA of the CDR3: TGTGCCAGCAGTAGGACAGGGGCAGGGGATCAGCCCCAGCATTTT.

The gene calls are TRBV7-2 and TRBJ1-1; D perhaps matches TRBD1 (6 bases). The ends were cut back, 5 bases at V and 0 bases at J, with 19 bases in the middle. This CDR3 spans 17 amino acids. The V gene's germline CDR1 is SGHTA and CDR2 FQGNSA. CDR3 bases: TGTGCCAGCAGCGGTCGGAGGGGACAAGCCATGAACACTGAAGCTTTCTTT. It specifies CASSGRRGQAMNTEAFF.

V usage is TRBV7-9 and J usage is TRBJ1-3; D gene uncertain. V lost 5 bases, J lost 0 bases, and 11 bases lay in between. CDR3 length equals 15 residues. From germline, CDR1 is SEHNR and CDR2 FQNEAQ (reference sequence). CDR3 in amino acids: CASSRDGISGNTIYF. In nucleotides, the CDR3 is TGTGCCAGCAGCCGTGACGGTATCTCTGGAAACACCATATATTTT.

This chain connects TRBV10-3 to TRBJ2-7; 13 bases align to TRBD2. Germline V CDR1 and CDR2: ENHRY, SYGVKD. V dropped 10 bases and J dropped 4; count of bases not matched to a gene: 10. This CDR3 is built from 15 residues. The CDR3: CASRRTSGSVYEQYF. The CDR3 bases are TGTGCCAGCAGGCGGACTAGCGGGAGTGTGTACGAGCAGTACTTC.

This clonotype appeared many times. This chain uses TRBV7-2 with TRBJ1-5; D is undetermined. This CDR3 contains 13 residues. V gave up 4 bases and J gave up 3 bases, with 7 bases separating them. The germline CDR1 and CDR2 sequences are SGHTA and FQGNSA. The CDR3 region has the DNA TGTGCCAGCAGCTCTTGGGACAATCAGCCCCAGCATTTT. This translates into CASSSWDNQPQHF.

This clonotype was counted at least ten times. CDR3 in amino acids: CASSVRAASSYNSPLHF. In DNA, the CDR3 is TGTGCCAGCAGTGTAAGAGCAGCGAGCTCCTATAATTCACCCCTCCACTTT. This sequence joins TRBV2 and TRBJ1-6; D call uncertain. V lost 4 bases, J lost 0 bases, and 13 bases lay in between. Germline assignment: CDR1 SNHLY and CDR2 FYNNEI. The CDR3 is 17 amino acids.

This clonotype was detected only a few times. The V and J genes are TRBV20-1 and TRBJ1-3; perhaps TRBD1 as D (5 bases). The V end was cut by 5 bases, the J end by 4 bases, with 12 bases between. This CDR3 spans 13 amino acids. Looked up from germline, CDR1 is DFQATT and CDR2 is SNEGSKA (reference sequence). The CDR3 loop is CSAPKPGGNTIYF. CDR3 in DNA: TGCAGTGCTCCGAAGCCAGGGGGAAACACCATATATTTT.

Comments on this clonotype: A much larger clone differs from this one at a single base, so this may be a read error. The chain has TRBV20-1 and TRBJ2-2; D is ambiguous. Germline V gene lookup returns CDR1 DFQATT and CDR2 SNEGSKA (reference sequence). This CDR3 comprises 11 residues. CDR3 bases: TGCAGCGTTGAAGAGACCAGGGAGCTGTTTTTT. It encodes CSVEETRELFF.

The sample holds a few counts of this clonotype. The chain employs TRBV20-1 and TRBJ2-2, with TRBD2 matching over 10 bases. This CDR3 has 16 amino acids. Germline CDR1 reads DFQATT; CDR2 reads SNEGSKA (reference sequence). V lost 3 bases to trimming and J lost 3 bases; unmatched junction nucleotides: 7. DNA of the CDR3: TGCAGTGCTAGGGTCGCACTAGCGGGGTACACCGGGGAGCTGTTTTTT. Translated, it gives CSARVALAGYTGELFF.